A single sample is the source of the 20 T cell receptor beta chains below, sequenced in a study of cytomegalovirus exposure and HLA in healthy donors. The PCR employed 60 Vbeta primers together with 13 Jbeta primers. This table comes from immunoSEQ multiplex PCR, and its TCRdb copy is limited to in-frame clones, with some not included. The sample contains approximately 120,000 clones, about 80% of which appear only once. The source material was PBMCs. The receptors were sampled from a woman in her fifties or sixties in good health and CMV-seropositive.

The chain has TRBV28 and TRBJ1-4, with D possibly matching TRBD1 (6 bases). Trimming shortened V by 8 bases and J by 8 bases, and 18 bases separated the two germline ends. Germline V gene lookup returns CDR1 MDHEN and CDR2 SYDVKM. This CDR3 has 14 amino acids. The DNA for the CDR3 is TGTGCCAGCGTCGGGGGGGGCGATTGGGAAAAACTGTTTTTT. Residues: CASVGGGDWEKLFF.

This chain connects TRBV15 to TRBJ2-5; weak D call: TRBD1 (6 bases). The DNA end is more similar to TRBJ2-7, so the J call may be wrong. Germline V gene lookup returns CDR1 LNHNV and CDR2 YYDKDF (reference sequence). The CDR3 extends over 13 amino acids. CDR3 in DNA: TGTGCCACCAGCAGATCACAGGGTTACGAGCAGTACTTC. It yields the protein CATSRSQGYEQYF.

A word on this clone: Within the sample, other DNA sequences also encode this same CDR3. The chain joins TRBV4-1 to TRBJ2-1; 8 nucleotides align to TRBD1. The CDR3 is 15 amino acids. V was clipped by 1 base and J by 7 bases; unmatched bases: 6. Germline V gene data show CDR1 as MGHRA and CDR2 as YSYEKL. CDR3 region: CASSQGQGAWNEQFF. DNA of the CDR3: TGCGCCAGCAGCCAAGGTCAGGGGGCCTGGAATGAGCAGTTCTTC.

This clone was seen only a few times. The V call is TRBV10-3, the J call TRBJ1-2; 8 nucleotides line up with TRBD1. J was trimmed by 5 bases and V by 6 bases; bases with no gene match: 8. The CDR3 runs to 14 residues. Germline V gene sequence: CDR1 ENHRY, CDR2 SYGVKD. In nucleotides, the CDR3 is TGTGCCATCAGCGCATCGGACAGGGATTATGGCTACACCTTC. Translating it yields CAISASDRDYGYTF.

The chain carries TRBV29-1 and TRBJ2-1; D is perhaps TRBD1 (6 bases). From germline, CDR1 is SQVTM and CDR2 ANQGSEA. The V gene lost 1 base and the J gene lost 3 bases, with 10 bases spanning the gap. This CDR3 comprises 14 residues. For the CDR3, the DNA is TGCAGCGTTGAAGGACAGGTGAACTACAATGAGCAGTTCTTC. Translating gives CSVEGQVNYNEQFF.

This chain connects TRBV11-2 to TRBJ2-1, with 8 bases that match TRBD2. The CDR3 sequence is 17 residues long. V was pared by 5 bases and J by 0 bases, with 9 bases of the junction left unmatched. Germline V CDR1 and CDR2: SGHAT, FQNNGV. The CDR3 bases are TGTGCCAGCAGCCTGGGGGTAGCGGGACGCTCCTACAATGAGCAGTTCTTC. The encoded protein is CASSLGVAGRSYNEQFF.

The chain has TRBV11-3 and TRBJ1-2; D is ambiguous. V was clipped by 5 bases and J by 1 base, with 11 bases between them. The CDR3 totals 14 residues. CDR1 SGHNT and CDR2 YENEEA come from the germline V gene. The CDR3 DNA reads as TGTGCCAGCAGCCCGGGAGACGATAACTATGGCTACACCTTC. Translated, it gives CASSPGDDNYGYTF.

This rearrangement joins TRBV27 to TRBJ1-1; tentative D call: TRBD1 (5 bases). V dropped 8 bases and J dropped 1 base, with 17 bases sitting between them. Germline CDR1 reads MNHEY; CDR2 reads SMNVEV (reference sequence). This CDR3 contains 15 residues. CDR3 coding DNA: TGTGCCAGCCGACCCCGCGGGGGAGAGAACACTGAAGCTTTCTTT. Its translation is CASRPRGGENTEAFF.

This clone was seen a few times. V and J are TRBV30 and TRBJ2-5; D is unclear. The last part of the DNA fits TRBJ2-7 better; the J call may be wrong. This CDR3 is built from 14 residues. Germline loops: CDR1 GTSNPN, CDR2 SVGIG (reference sequence). CDR3: CAWGDERSSYEQYF. CDR3 DNA: TGTGCCTGGGGTGACGAGAGGAGCTCCTACGAGCAGTACTTC.

This clone was detected a few times. The V gene is TRBV7-2, the J gene TRBJ2-3; TRBD2 matches 13 bases. This CDR3 is 17 amino acids long. The germline V gene encodes CDR1 SGHTA and CDR2 FQGNSA. V lost 1 base to trimming and J lost 1 base; unmatched junction nucleotides: 2. The CDR3 loop is CASSLGGLAGRTDTQYF. In DNA form, the CDR3 reads TGTGCCAGCAGCTTAGGGGGACTAGCGGGGCGCACAGATACGCAGTATTTT.

This chain joins TRBV2 and TRBJ1-2; maybe TRBD1 (5 bases). The CDR3 totals 14 residues. With 8 bases removed from V and 5 bases from J, the gap between germline ends came to 18 bases. CDR1 SNHLY and CDR2 FYNNEI come from the germline V gene. This CDR3 is CASLPRGFSYGYTF. The CDR3 region has the DNA TGTGCCAGCCTCCCGCGGGGCTTTTCTTATGGCTACACCTTC.

V and J are TRBV5-1 and TRBJ2-1; tentative D call: TRBD2 (6 bases). V lost 1 base and J lost 0, with 20 bases in between. This CDR3 region has 19 residues. Germline-derived CDR1 and CDR2 are SGHRS and YFSETQ. CDR3 region: CASSLTHRTSLSSYNEQFF. In DNA, the CDR3 is TGCGCCAGCAGCTTGACCCACCGCACTAGCCTCAGCTCCTACAATGAGCAGTTCTTC.

The rearrangement links TRBV2 to TRBJ1-1; TRBD1 might be the D (6 bases). The CDR3 spans 15 residues. Germline assignment: CDR1 SNHLY and CDR2 FYNNEI. V lost 6 bases to trimming and J lost 5 bases, with 19 bases between them. CDR3 DNA sequence: TGTGCCAGCAGGGGGGAAGGGGGTAGTAGGACTGAAGCTTTCTTT. Translation gives CASRGEGGSRTEAFF.

This rearrangement joins TRBV7-9 to TRBJ1-1; TRBD1 might be the D (5 bases). The CDR3 is made up of 12 amino acids. CDR1 SEHNR and CDR2 FQNEAQ come from the germline V gene (reference sequence). The V end was cut by 3 bases, the J end by 8 bases, with 10 bases between. The CDR3 protein is CASSFGQTEAFF. The CDR3 bases are TGTGCCAGCAGCTTTGGACAAACAGAAGCTTTCTTT.

The gene calls are TRBV10-2 and TRBJ1-3; D gene unclear. CDR1 is WSHSY, CDR2 SAAADI, per germline. CDR3 size: 14 residues. Trimming stripped 3 bases from V and 2 bases from J, with 8 bases between. The CDR3 spells CASSERGTGNTIYF. The CDR3 region has the DNA TGCGCCAGCAGTGAACGGGGAACTGGAAACACCATATATTTT.

This chain connects TRBV30 to TRBJ1-2, with a tentative D call TRBD1 (5 bases). This CDR3 is 12 amino acids long. The V gene's germline CDR1 is GTSNPN and CDR2 SVGIG (reference sequence). With 4 bases removed from V and 2 bases from J, the gap between germline ends came to 8 bases. The CDR3 sequence: CAWTRTNYGYTF. CDR3 coding DNA: TGTGCCTGGACTAGGACAAACTATGGCTACACCTTC.

The sample holds a few counts of this clone. The chain recombines TRBV29-1 with TRBJ2-7; TRBD2 might be the D (5 bases). CDR3 length equals 12 residues. The V and J ends lost 3 bases and 4 bases respectively, with 10 bases between them. Per the germline V gene, CDR1 is SQVTM and CDR2 is ANQGSEA. The DNA of the CDR3 is TGCAGCGTTGAGGCGTCGGGATACGAGCAGTACTTC. As protein: CSVEASGYEQYF.

This chain links TRBV10-3 with TRBJ2-2; possible D gene TRBD1, 6 bases. The germline gives CDR1 ENHRY, CDR2 SYGVKD. V was trimmed by 6 bases and J by 3 bases, leaving 8 bases between them. This CDR3 contains 13 residues. CDR3 DNA sequence: TGTGCCATCAGGGGGGCCGACACCGGGGAGCTGTTTTTT. Its protein is CAIRGADTGELFF.

The chain employs TRBV6-6 and TRBJ2-5; D not certain. The J call may be in error: the DNA end matches TRBJ2-7 better. The V gene's germline CDR1 is MNHNY and CDR2 SVGAGI (reference sequence). The CDR3 length is 14 residues. The CDR3 bases are TGTGCCAGCAGCGACTCACCTGGATCCTACGAGCAGTACTTC. Residues: CASSDSPGSYEQYF.

The J gene is TRBJ2-5, the V gene TRBV10-3; the D gene is possibly TRBD1 (5 bases). From germline, CDR1 is ENHRY and CDR2 SYGVKD. The CDR3 runs to 14 residues. The V end lost 8 bases, the J end lost 4 bases, and 17 bases lay between the germline ends. CDR3 in amino acids: CAIRLDPQGETQYF. The CDR3, as DNA: TGTGCCATCCGCTTGGACCCTCAGGGAGAGACCCAGTACTTC.